The T cell receptor (beta chain) described here comes from a study of blood T cells in healthy people across ages. With a J-beta primer mix and a sample-barcoded 5' primer, a second PCR ran about 6 to 11 cycles. TCRdb redid the calling of the 5' RACE reads with MiXCR, one entry per CDR3 protein. Of approximately 770,000 distinct CDR3 sequences in the sample, 58% were seen once. Germline V gene sequence: CDR1 DFQATT, CDR2 SNEGSKA (reference sequence). The V and J ends lost 5 bases and 1 base respectively, with 11 bases between them. This CDR3 region has 13 residues. The sequence was collected from a man aged 25 to 40 in good health. The specimen sequenced was blood. The rearrangement uses TRBV20-1 and TRBJ1-1; D call uncertain. CDR3 DNA sequence: TGCAGTGCTCCTAGACCCGGGAACACTGAAGCTTTCTTT. This gives the protein CSAPRPGNTEAFF.